This T cell receptor (beta chain) was documented in a study of spatial heterogeneity in lung cancer. Overall study: Beta-chain sequences were consistently detected more often than alpha-chain sequences. Study results and caveats: Counts of ubiquitous and regional expanded TCRs tracked ubiquitous and regional nonsynonymous mutations, respectively. The number of expanded tumor alpha and beta chains correlated with mutation number.

There are many counts of this clonotype. Its antigen remains unknown. The time point is: sample taken at primary tumor resection. TCRdb used MiXCR to reprocess the 5' RACE reads, holding one entry per CDR3 protein. Of about 100,000 distinct CDR3 sequences listed, 4% to 4.5% are singletons. Per the germline V gene, CDR1 is SGHRS and CDR2 is YFSETQ. The CDR3 consists of 13 residues. Trimming left V 2 bases short and J 4 bases short, with 9 bases between. This material consisted of lung tumor tissue, taken at surgery. The receptor was isolated from a male donor with early-stage non-small cell lung cancer. The chain combines TRBV5-1 with TRBJ1-1; D unresolved. The CDR3 region has the DNA TGCGCCAGCAGCTTCCTGGGTCGCACTGAAGCTTTCTTT. Translation gives CASSFLGRTEAFF.